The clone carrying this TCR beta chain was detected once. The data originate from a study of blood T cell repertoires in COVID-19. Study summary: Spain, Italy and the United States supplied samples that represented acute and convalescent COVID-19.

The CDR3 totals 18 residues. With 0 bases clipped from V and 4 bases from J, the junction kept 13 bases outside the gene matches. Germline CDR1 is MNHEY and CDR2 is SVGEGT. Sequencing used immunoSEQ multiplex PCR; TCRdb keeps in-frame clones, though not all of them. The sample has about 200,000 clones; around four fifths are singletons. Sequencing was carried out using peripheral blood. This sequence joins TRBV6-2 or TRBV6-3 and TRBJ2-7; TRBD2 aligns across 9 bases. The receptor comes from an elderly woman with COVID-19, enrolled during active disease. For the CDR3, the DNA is TGTGCCAGCAGTTACTCGACAGTGACGGCTAGCGGGAAATACGAGCAGTACTTC. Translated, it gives CASSYSTVTASGKYEQYF.